A selection of T cell receptor beta chains follows, all from one sample in a study of graft-versus-host responses after intestinal transplantation. The data were produced by immunoSEQ multiplex PCR, yet TCRdb's version contains in-frame clones alone and is incomplete. This table holds some 9,500 clones, under 35% found once. This material consisted of alloreactive CD8+ T cells from a mixed lymphocyte reaction culture, taken before intestinal transplant. These receptors were taken from a human patient who received an intestinal transplant. Both conserved end residues are part of each CDR3. D genes are given only for firm matches. Clone size is not always given. Where it is, it says once, few, many or a class for expanded clones.

d_call: .; clone_size: .; v_call: TRBV6-5; j_call: TRBJ1-1; cdr3_aa: CASSYARTLNTEAFF; cdr3_nt: TGTGCCAGCAGTTACGCCCGGACACTGAACACTGAAGCTTTCTTT
d_call: .; clone_size: .; v_call: TRBV7-9; j_call: TRBJ2-5; cdr3_aa: CASSLPQGEAQETQYF; cdr3_nt: TGTGCCAGCAGCTTACCGCAGGGGGAGGCCCAAGAGACCCAGTACTTC
d_call: TRBD2; clone_size: few; v_call: TRBV7-8; j_call: TRBJ2-7; cdr3_aa: CASSMLAGGTYEQYF; cdr3_nt: TGTGCCAGCAGCATGCTAGCGGGGGGGACCTACGAGCAGTACTTC
d_call: TRBD1; clone_size: few; v_call: TRBV9; j_call: TRBJ2-7; cdr3_aa: CASSPWDSFYEQYF; cdr3_nt: TGTGCCAGCAGCCCCTGGGACAGCTTCTACGAGCAGTACTTC
d_call: .; clone_size: .; v_call: TRBV10-3; j_call: TRBJ2-7; cdr3_aa: CAISAGDYEQYF; cdr3_nt: TGTGCCATCAGTGCGGGAGACTACGAGCAGTACTTC
d_call: .; clone_size: .; v_call: TRBV6-5; j_call: TRBJ1-1; cdr3_aa: CATGAGGNTEAFF; cdr3_nt: TGTGCCACGGGGGCGGGGGGGAACACTGAAGCTTTCTTT
d_call: .; clone_size: medium-sized; v_call: TRBV19; j_call: TRBJ1-1; cdr3_aa: CASIAGTEAFF; cdr3_nt: TGTGCCAGTATTGCGGGCACTGAAGCTTTCTTT
d_call: .; clone_size: .; v_call: TRBV5-8; j_call: TRBJ1-6; cdr3_aa: CASSGVGGNSPLHF; cdr3_nt: TGTGCCAGCAGCGGGGTGGGAGGAAATTCACCCCTCCACTTT
d_call: .; clone_size: .; v_call: TRBV18; j_call: TRBJ1-2; cdr3_aa: CASSSMGAEAYGYTF; cdr3_nt: TGTGCCAGCTCGTCAATGGGGGCCGAGGCCTATGGCTACACCTTC
d_call: .; clone_size: few; v_call: TRBV6-4; j_call: TRBJ1-6; cdr3_aa: CASSAGHNNSPLHF; cdr3_nt: TGTGCCAGCAGTGCGGGACATAATAATTCACCCCTCCACTTT
d_call: .; clone_size: .; v_call: TRBV29-1; j_call: TRBJ2-7; cdr3_aa: CSVAGLANAAYEQYF; cdr3_nt: TGCAGCGTTGCGGGATTAGCGAATGCTGCCTACGAGCAGTACTTC
d_call: .; clone_size: .; v_call: TRBV6-5; j_call: TRBJ1-4; cdr3_aa: CASSQGGGAGEKLFF; cdr3_nt: TGTGCCAGCAGCCAAGGGGGGGGCGCAGGGGAAAAACTGTTTTTT
d_call: .; clone_size: .; v_call: TRBV7-9; j_call: TRBJ2-7; cdr3_aa: CASTNYGHEQYF; cdr3_nt: TGTGCCAGCACCAATTATGGCCACGAGCAGTACTTC
d_call: .; clone_size: .; v_call: TRBV5-1; j_call: TRBJ2-2; cdr3_aa: CASSAGAQNTGELFF; cdr3_nt: TGCGCCAGCAGCGCGGGGGCCCAGAACACCGGGGAGCTGTTTTTT
d_call: TRBD1; clone_size: .; v_call: TRBV6-1; j_call: TRBJ2-7; cdr3_aa: CASSLTGPYEQYF; cdr3_nt: TGTGCCAGCAGCTTGACAGGGCCCTACGAGCAGTACTTC
d_call: TRBD1; clone_size: .; v_call: TRBV6-5; j_call: TRBJ2-7; cdr3_aa: CASRTTGFEQYF; cdr3_nt: TGTGCCAGCAGAACGACAGGGTTCGAGCAGTACTTC
d_call: .; clone_size: medium-sized; v_call: TRBV27; j_call: TRBJ1-1; cdr3_aa: CASSWTDMNTEAFF; cdr3_nt: TGTGCCAGCAGCTGGACAGACATGAACACTGAAGCTTTCTTT
d_call: .; clone_size: .; v_call: TRBV7-9; j_call: TRBJ2-2; cdr3_aa: CASRQYTGELFF; cdr3_nt: TGTGCCAGCAGGCAGTACACCGGGGAGCTGTTTTTT
d_call: TRBD1; clone_size: medium-sized; v_call: TRBV4-1; j_call: TRBJ1-2; cdr3_aa: CASTPGTGGYGYTF; cdr3_nt: TGCGCCAGCACCCCGGGGACAGGGGGCTATGGCTACACCTTC
d_call: .; clone_size: .; v_call: TRBV10-1; j_call: TRBJ1-1; cdr3_aa: CASRENNLNTEAFF; cdr3_nt: TGCGCCAGCAGAGAAAATAACTTGAACACTGAAGCTTTCTTT
d_call: .; clone_size: medium-sized; v_call: TRBV7-2; j_call: TRBJ2-1; cdr3_aa: CASSLVGRGEQFF; cdr3_nt: TGTGCCAGCAGCTTAGTAGGTAGGGGTGAGCAGTTCTTC
d_call: .; clone_size: .; v_call: TRBV5-1; j_call: TRBJ1-2; cdr3_aa: CASSFVYRRRGYTF; cdr3_nt: TGCGCCAGCAGCTTCGTTTACAGACGGCGTGGCTACACCTTC
d_call: .; clone_size: few; v_call: TRBV12-2; j_call: TRBJ1-5; cdr3_aa: CASRPAWENQPQHF; cdr3_nt: TGTGCAAGTCGCCCAGCATGGGAGAATCAGCCCCAGCATTTT
d_call: .; clone_size: .; v_call: TRBV11-2; j_call: TRBJ2-3; cdr3_aa: CASSLGAASTDTQYF; cdr3_nt: TGTGCCAGCAGCTTAGGGGCAGCTAGCACAGATACGCAGTATTTT
d_call: TRBD1; clone_size: .; v_call: TRBV19; j_call: TRBJ2-4; cdr3_aa: CASRDRGGDGKNIQYF; cdr3_nt: TGTGCCAGCAGGGACAGGGGAGGGGATGGCAAAAACATTCAGTACTTC
d_call: .; clone_size: .; v_call: TRBV1; j_call: TRBJ2-1; cdr3_aa: CTSSQGDASGGMSSEQFF; cdr3_nt: TGCACCAGCAGCCAGGGGGATGCTAGCGGGGGGATGAGTAGCGAGCAGTTCTTC
d_call: .; clone_size: .; v_call: TRBV5-6; j_call: TRBJ1-6; cdr3_aa: CASSFQTEGVWNSPLHF; cdr3_nt: TGTGCCAGCAGCTTCCAAACCGAAGGGGTTTGGAATTCACCCCTCCACTTT
d_call: .; clone_size: few; v_call: TRBV12-5; j_call: TRBJ2-7; cdr3_aa: CASGLGGAISPYEQYF; cdr3_nt: TGTGCTAGTGGTTTGGGGGGAGCAATCTCGCCTTACGAGCAGTACTTC
d_call: .; clone_size: .; v_call: TRBV15; j_call: TRBJ2-3; cdr3_aa: CATSSRGAPDTQYF; cdr3_nt: TGTGCCACCAGCAGCCGAGGCGCCCCCGATACGCAGTATTTT
d_call: TRBD1; clone_size: few; v_call: TRBV9; j_call: TRBJ2-7; cdr3_aa: CASSVSPTGFEQYF; cdr3_nt: TGTGCCAGCAGCGTATCCCCGACAGGGTTCGAGCAGTACTTC
d_call: TRBD1; clone_size: few; v_call: TRBV4-1; j_call: TRBJ1-1; cdr3_aa: CASSQDWTGEGTEAFF; cdr3_nt: TGCGCCAGCAGCCAAGATTGGACAGGGGAAGGCACTGAAGCTTTCTTT
d_call: .; clone_size: few; v_call: TRBV5-5; j_call: TRBJ2-7; cdr3_aa: CASSLSSYEQYF; cdr3_nt: TGTGCCAGCAGCTTATCCAGCTACGAGCAGTACTTC